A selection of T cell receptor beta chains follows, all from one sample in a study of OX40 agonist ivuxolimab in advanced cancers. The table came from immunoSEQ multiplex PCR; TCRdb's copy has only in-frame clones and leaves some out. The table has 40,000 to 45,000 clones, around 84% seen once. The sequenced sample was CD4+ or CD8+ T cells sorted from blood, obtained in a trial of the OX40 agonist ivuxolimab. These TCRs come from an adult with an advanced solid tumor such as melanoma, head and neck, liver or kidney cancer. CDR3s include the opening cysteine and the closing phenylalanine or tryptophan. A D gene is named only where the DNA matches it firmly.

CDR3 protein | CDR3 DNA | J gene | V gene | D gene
CASSDSTSGGADTQYF | TGTGCCAGCAGTGACTCGACTAGCGGGGGGGCTGATACGCAGTATTTT | TRBJ2-3 | TRBV6-4 | TRBD2
CAWRLQAEREQYF | TGTGCCTGGAGGTTACAGGCCGAGAGGGAGCAGTACTTC | TRBJ2-7 | TRBV30 | -
CASSAPPDVEAFF | TGTGCCAGCAGCGCCCCCCCGGACGTCGAAGCTTTCTTT | TRBJ1-1 | TRBV9 | -
CASSSPIGSSTDTQYF | TGTGCCAGCAGCTCTCCCATTGGCTCGAGCACAGATACGCAGTATTTT | TRBJ2-3 | TRBV11-3 | -
CASREQSYGYTF | TGTGCCAGCAGAGAGCAGAGCTATGGCTACACCTTC | TRBJ1-2 | TRBV6-6 | -
CASSPDSYNEQFF | TGTGCCAGCAGCCCCGACAGTTACAATGAGCAGTTCTTC | TRBJ2-1 | TRBV7-3 | -
CASSMGQGTDTQYF | TGTGCCAGCAGCATGGGACAGGGCACAGATACGCAGTATTTT | TRBJ2-3 | TRBV9 | TRBD1
CASSGSSYEQYF | TGTGCCAGCAGCGGGTCTTCCTACGAGCAGTACTTC | TRBJ2-7 | TRBV7-9 | -
CASSQEWPGLALLTYEQYF | TGCGCCAGCAGCCAAGAGTGGCCGGGACTAGCGCTTCTCACCTACGAGCAGTACTTC | TRBJ2-7 | TRBV4-3 | TRBD2
CASGFLLQGATVYGYTF | TGTGCTAGTGGTTTCCTTCTTCAGGGGGCGACTGTCTATGGCTACACCTTC | TRBJ1-2 | TRBV12-5 | TRBD1
CASSAPRAISPYYGYTF | TGTGCCAGCAGCGCCCCACGGGCCATCTCGCCCTACTATGGCTACACCTTC | TRBJ1-2 | TRBV9 | -
CATSREGQGAFEEKLFF | TGTGCCACCAGCAGAGAGGGACAGGGGGCGTTTGAGGAAAAACTGTTTTTT | TRBJ1-4 | TRBV15 | TRBD1
CASSQDALTGGVPTDTQYF | TGCGCCAGCAGCCAAGATGCTTTGACAGGGGGCGTCCCCACAGATACGCAGTATTTT | TRBJ2-3 | TRBV4-3 | TRBD1
CASSLSVSTGELFF | TGTGCCAGCAGCTTATCCGTAAGCACCGGGGAGCTGTTTTTT | TRBJ2-2 | TRBV7-3 | -